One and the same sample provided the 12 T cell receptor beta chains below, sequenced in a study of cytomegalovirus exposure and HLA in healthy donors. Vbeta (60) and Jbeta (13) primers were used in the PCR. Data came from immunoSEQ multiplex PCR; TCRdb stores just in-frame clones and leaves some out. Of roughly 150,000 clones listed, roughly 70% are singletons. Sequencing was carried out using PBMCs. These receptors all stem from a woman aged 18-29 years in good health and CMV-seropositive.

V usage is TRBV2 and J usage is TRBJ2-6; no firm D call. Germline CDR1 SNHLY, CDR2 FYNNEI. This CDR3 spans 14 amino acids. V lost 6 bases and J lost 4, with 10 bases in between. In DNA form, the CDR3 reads TGTGCCAGCAGGAGTGAAGCCGGGGCCAACGTCCTGACTTTC. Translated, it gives CASRSEAGANVLTF. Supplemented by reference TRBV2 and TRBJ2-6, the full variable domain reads EPEVTQTPSHQVTQMGQEVILRCVPISNHLYFYWYRQILGQKVEFLVSFYNNEISEKSEIFDDQFSVERPDGSNFTLKIRSTKLEDSAMYFCASRSEAGANVLTFGAGSRLTVL.

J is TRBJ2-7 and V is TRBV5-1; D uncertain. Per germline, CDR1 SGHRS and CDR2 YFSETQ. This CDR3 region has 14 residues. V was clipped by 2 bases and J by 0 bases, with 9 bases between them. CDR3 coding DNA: TGCGCCAGCAGCTTAGTCAGGTTCTCCTACGAGCAGTACTTC. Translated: CASSLVRFSYEQYF.

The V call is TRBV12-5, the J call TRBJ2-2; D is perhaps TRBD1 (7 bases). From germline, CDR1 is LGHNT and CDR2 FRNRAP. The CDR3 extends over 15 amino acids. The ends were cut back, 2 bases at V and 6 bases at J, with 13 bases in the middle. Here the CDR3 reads CASGLWQGGSGELFF. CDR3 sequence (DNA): TGTGCTAGTGGTTTGTGGCAGGGGGGTTCCGGGGAGCTGTTTTTT.

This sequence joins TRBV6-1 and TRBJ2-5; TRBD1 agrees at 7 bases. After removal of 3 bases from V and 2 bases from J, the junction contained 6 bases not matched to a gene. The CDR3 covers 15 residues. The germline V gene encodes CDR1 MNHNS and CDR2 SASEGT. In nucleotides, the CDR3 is TGTGCCAGCAGTGATTACCGGGACAGACAAGAGACCCAGTACTTC. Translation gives CASSDYRDRQETQYF.

The CDR3 nucleotides read TGTGCCAGTCAGCGGGGGCTCCACTACGAGCAGTACTTC. Amino acids: CASQRGLHYEQYF. The chain employs TRBV6-1 and TRBJ2-7; 8 bases align to TRBD2. This CDR3 is built from 13 residues. Germline V gene sequence: CDR1 MNHNS, CDR2 SASEGT. V dropped 9 bases and J dropped 3; count of bases not matched to a gene: 7.

CDR3 region: CASRNGYGYTF. DNA for the CDR3: TGTGCCAGCCGTAACGGCTATGGCTACACCTTC. The chain combines TRBV25-1 with TRBJ1-2; no clear D. Trimming left V 8 bases short and J 4 bases short, with 8 bases between. CDR1 MGHDK and CDR2 SYGVNS come from the germline V gene. The CDR3 is 11 residues long.

The CDR3 DNA reads as TGTGCCAGCATGGGGGCGGCTATGAACACTGAAGCTTTCTTT. Protein: CASMGAAMNTEAFF. The V call is TRBV25-1, the J call TRBJ1-1; D may be TRBD1 (6 bases). The CDR3 runs 14 residues. V was trimmed by 7 bases and J by 0 bases, leaving 12 bases between them. The germline V gene has CDR1 MGHDK and CDR2 SYGVNS.

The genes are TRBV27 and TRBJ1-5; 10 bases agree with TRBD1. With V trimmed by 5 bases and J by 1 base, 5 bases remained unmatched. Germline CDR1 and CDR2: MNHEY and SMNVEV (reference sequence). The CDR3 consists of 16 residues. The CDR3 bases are TGTGCCAGCAGTGACCGACAGGGGGCGAGCAATCAGCCCCAGCATTTT. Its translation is CASSDRQGASNQPQHF.

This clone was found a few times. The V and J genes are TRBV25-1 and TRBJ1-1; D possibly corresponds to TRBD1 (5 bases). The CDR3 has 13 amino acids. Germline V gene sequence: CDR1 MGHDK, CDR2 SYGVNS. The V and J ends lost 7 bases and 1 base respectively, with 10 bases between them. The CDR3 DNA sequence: TGTGCCAGCACCCTCGACAGGAACACTGAAGCTTTCTTT. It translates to CASTLDRNTEAFF. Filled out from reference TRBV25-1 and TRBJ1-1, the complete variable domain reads EADIYQTPRYLVIGTGKKITLECSQTMGHDKMYWYQQDPGMELHLIHYSYGVNSTEKGDLSSESTVSRIRTEHFPLTLESARPSHTSQYLCASTLDRNTEAFFGQGTRLTVV.

The CDR3 loop is CASSYATTANYGYTF. Here the CDR3 DNA reads TGTGCCAGCAGCTACGCGACGACAGCTAACTATGGCTACACCTTC. This sequence joins TRBV11-1 and TRBJ1-2, with D possibly matching TRBD1 (5 bases). There are 15 residues in the CDR3. CDR1 and CDR2 (germline): SGHAT, FQDESV (reference sequence). V gave up 4 bases and J gave up 0 bases, with 12 bases separating them.

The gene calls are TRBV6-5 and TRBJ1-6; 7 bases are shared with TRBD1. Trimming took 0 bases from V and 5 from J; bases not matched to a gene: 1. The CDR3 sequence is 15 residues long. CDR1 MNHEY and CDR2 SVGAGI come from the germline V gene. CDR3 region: CASSYSGTDNSPLHF. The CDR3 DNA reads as TGTGCCAGCAGTTACTCCGGGACAGATAATTCACCCCTCCACTTT.

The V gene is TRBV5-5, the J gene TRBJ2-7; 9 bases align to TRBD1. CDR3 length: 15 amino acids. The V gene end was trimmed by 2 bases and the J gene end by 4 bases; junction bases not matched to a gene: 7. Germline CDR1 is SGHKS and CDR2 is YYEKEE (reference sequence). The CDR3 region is CASSLPGTGSYEQYF. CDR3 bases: TGTGCCAGCAGCTTACCCGGGACAGGGTCATACGAGCAGTACTTC.